This note documents a single T cell receptor (beta chain) sequence. These data belong to a study of blood T cell repertoires in COVID-19. Overall study context: The United States, Italy and Spain were the sources of the acute and convalescent COVID-19 samples. From T cells, B-cell-depleted T cells, or PBMCs came the material, which was cDNA or gDNA.

As processed by the authors: Estimates of nucleated cell counts were drawn from the amplification of reference gene primers. Sequencing was performed with immunoSEQ multiplex PCR; in TCRdb, only in-frame clones are kept and a portion is missing. The V and J calls and the clone size are those of that table, but D and trimming were determined from the DNA. Of approximately 130,000 clones listed, 70% to 80% are singletons. Looked up from germline, CDR1 is SEHNR and CDR2 is FQNEAQ (reference sequence). V shed 0 bases and J shed 3 bases, with 8 bases lying between them. CDR3 length equals 15 residues. This TCR derives from a human donor in a cohort sampled during active COVID-19. The chain couples TRBV7-9 to TRBJ2-2, with D unclear. Material: peripheral blood. CDR3 coding DNA: TGTGCCAGCAGCTTAGCGCTCGGAGACACCGGGGAGCTGTTTTTT. Protein product: CASSLALGDTGELFF.